This TCR beta chain was documented in a study of T cell repertoires in cytomegalovirus infection. MiXCR was run by TCRdb on the reads, yielding one entry per CDR3 protein. The table has approximately 730,000 distinct CDR3 sequences, 25% to 35% seen once. This clonotype was observed many times. Its antigen remains unidentified. The germline V gene has CDR1 SGHTA and CDR2 FQGNSA. The CDR3 sequence is 19 residues long. V shed 0 bases and J 0 bases; nucleotides not matched to a gene: 12. The study's findings and limits: Public TCR beta family frequency separated CMV-and-HLA carriers, including in an independent cohort.

This clonotype was sampled from a human donor in good health (CMV status not recorded). Some clones in this sample may be carry-over from other donors' samples. The sequencing used cultured CD8+ T cells from PBMCs, collected from culture after CMV antigen stimulation. The chain uses TRBV7-2 and TRBJ2-3; 7 nucleotides line up with TRBD2. This CDR3 reads CASSLAGRGLVDSTDTQYF. The DNA for the CDR3 is TGTGCCAGCAGCTTAGCGGGCCGCGGACTAGTCGATAGCACAGATACGCAGTATTTT.